The entry that follows covers one T cell receptor beta chain sequence. No antigen is known for it. No qualities accompany the bases; no much larger clone lies one base away. The treatment or condition label of this sample denotes: allogeneic hematopoietic cell transplantation with graft depleted of TCRalphabeta T cells and CD19 B cells. The transplant recipients were children given TCRalphabeta/CD19-depleted allogeneic hematopoietic cell grafts. Library preparation employed PCR. Sequencing took place on an Illumina HiSeq 2500. TCR libraries were prepared with molecular barcoding, using unique molecular identifiers to normalize TCRbeta repertoire quantification. The public reads were quality trimmed at Q25 with fastp and then assembled into clones with MiXCR by TCRdb, keeping productive beta chains. Under each unique CDR3 protein, matching rows form one entry showing the most common genes and DNA. This sample is represented by 250,000 to 300,000 distinct CDR3 sequences; over 7.5% of them were singletons. The ten largest clones take up 9.1% of the sample.

The data were taken from a study of T-cell reconstitution after alpha-beta-depleted transplantation in children (dated by TCRdb to between 2015 and 2016). Describing the broader study: Using TCR repertoire profiling, the study quantitatively followed how T-cell immune reconstitution unfolded in children after TCRalphabeta/CD19-depleted allogeneic hematopoietic cell transplantation.

The paper's findings and limits, for the study overall: Over the following months the frequencies of hyperexpanded clones went down, and after one year T-cell counts and TCRbeta diversity were mostly credited to newly produced T cells. The apparently early recovery of alphabetaT-cell counts about two months after transplant reportedly depended on only several hundred rapidly expanded clones that came from non-depleted graft cells. In some patients, high TCRbeta diversity at day 60 was attributed to recipient T cells and intrathymic progenitors that had survived conditioning.

Taken from the germline V gene (reference sequence), the CDR1 and CDR2 loops are MNHEY and SMNVEV. Reading from cysteine to phenylalanine, the CDR3 counts 16 amino acids. Only the CDR3 portion is preserved as DNA: 48 bases, with reading frame beginning at the first base. V loses 5 bases of germline sequence and J loses 3 bases, and the interval between the two ends is 19 bases. This TCR came from a female patient aged 2 to 10 who had a stem cell transplant for Fanconi anemia, so the T cells may come from the graft donor. Recombination connected TRBV27 to TRBJ1-1; TRBD1 is a possible D gene, resting on 6 matching bases. This specimen was peripheral blood, taken 360 days after TCRalphabeta/CD19-depleted stem cell transplant. DNA sequence: TGTGCCAGCAGTCCCATTCGGGGGCTGAAGGACACTGAAGCTTTCTTT. Translated, it gives CASSPIRGLKDTEAFF.